One sample yielded the 9 T cell receptor beta chains listed below, sequenced in a study of identical twins. TCRdb re-derived calls from the 5' RACE reads in MiXCR, one entry per CDR3 protein. The data hold roughly 240,000 distinct CDR3 sequences, with about 7.5% observed a single time. The same sample was also studied in work on yellow fever vaccine responses in identical twins.

Sequenced input: CD8+ T cells sorted from blood. The receptors were gathered from a young woman in good health.

This clonotype appeared many times. The chain recombines TRBV20-1 with TRBJ2-1, with D hard to call. The CDR3 contains 14 residues. Germline lookup yields CDR1 DFQATT and CDR2 SNEGSKA (reference sequence). The V end lost 0 bases, the J end lost 5 bases, and 11 bases lay between the germline ends. The DNA of the CDR3 is TGCAGTGCTAGAGATCAGGCAGCCAACAATGAGCAGTTCTTC. It translates to CSARDQAANNEQFF.

This clonotype was seen a few times. This chain connects TRBV11-2 to TRBJ1-2, with D tentatively TRBD1 (6 bases). The CDR3 has 13 amino acids. Germline CDR1 reads SGHAT; CDR2 reads FQNNGV. V was clipped by 10 bases and J by 4 bases, with 16 bases between them. CDR3 loop: CATDLVRGYGYTF. DNA for the CDR3: TGTGCCACCGACTTGGTCAGGGGCTATGGCTACACCTTC.

The J gene is TRBJ2-7, the V gene TRBV6-5; no clear D. From germline, CDR1 is MNHEY and CDR2 SVGAGI. The CDR3 covers 15 residues. V was cut by 0 bases and J by 0 bases, with 9 bases left in between. This CDR3 reads CASSYSSTGSYEQYF. The CDR3 DNA follows: TGTGCCAGCAGTTACTCGAGTACCGGCTCCTACGAGCAGTACTTC.

The rearrangement joins TRBV6-5 to TRBJ2-1, with a weak D call TRBD2 (5 bases). Trimming removed 2 bases from V and 8 bases from J, with 10 bases in between. The length of the CDR3 is 13 residues. CDR1 MNHEY and CDR2 SVGAGI come from the germline V gene. CDR3 protein: CASSYGSFDEQFF. CDR3 sequence (DNA): TGTGCCAGCAGTTACGGGAGTTTCGATGAGCAGTTCTTC.

V is TRBV24-1 and J is TRBJ2-1, with TRBD2 matching 7 bases. The CDR3 length is 14 residues. Germline CDR1 is KGHDR and CDR2 is SFDVKD. The J segment lost 3 bases and the V segment lost 10 bases, leaving 8 bases of the junction unmatched. CDR3 protein: CATREGSNYNEQFF. The CDR3 DNA sequence: TGTGCCACGAGGGAGGGTTCGAACTACAATGAGCAGTTCTTC.

This chain joins TRBV20-1 and TRBJ2-7, with D uncertain. The CDR3 is 13 residues long. CDR1 is DFQATT and CDR2 is SNEGSKA in the germline V gene (reference sequence). V was trimmed by 2 bases and J by 3 bases, leaving 11 bases between them. Here the CDR3 DNA reads TGCAGTGCTAGATCGGAGAATGACTACGAGCAGTACTTC. The encoded protein is CSARSENDYEQYF.

The sample holds many counts of this clonotype. The CDR3 DNA reads as TGTGCCAGCAGCTTAGTAGGGGATAGCTCCTACAATGAGCAGTTCTTC. Amino acids: CASSLVGDSSYNEQFF. This chain joins TRBV13 and TRBJ2-1, with a weak D call TRBD1 (5 bases). This CDR3 has 16 amino acids. Trimming took 1 base from V and 0 from J, leaving 10 bases between them. The germline gives CDR1 PRHDT, CDR2 FYEKMQ (reference sequence).

This clonotype was observed a handful of times. This CDR3 is CASAGTDNNEQFF. DNA of the CDR3: TGTGCCAGCGCCGGGACAGACAACAATGAGCAGTTCTTC. This chain uses TRBV11-3 with TRBJ2-1; 7 bases are a match to TRBD1. V lost 8 bases to trimming and J lost 5 bases; unmatched junction nucleotides: 6. Germline V gives CDR1 SGHNT, CDR2 YENEEA. The CDR3 loop spans 13 amino acids.

This clonotype was recorded many times. No DNA is shown, since the ends of the CDR3 on it are uncertain; the CDR3 is the one TCRdb lists. The V and J genes are TRBV21-1 and TRBJ2-2; the table assigns TRBD2, which was not confirmed against the DNA. TRBV21-1 is reported as a pseudogene. The length of the CDR3 is 14 amino acids, counting both ends. CDR3 protein: CASFREEKPGSCFF.